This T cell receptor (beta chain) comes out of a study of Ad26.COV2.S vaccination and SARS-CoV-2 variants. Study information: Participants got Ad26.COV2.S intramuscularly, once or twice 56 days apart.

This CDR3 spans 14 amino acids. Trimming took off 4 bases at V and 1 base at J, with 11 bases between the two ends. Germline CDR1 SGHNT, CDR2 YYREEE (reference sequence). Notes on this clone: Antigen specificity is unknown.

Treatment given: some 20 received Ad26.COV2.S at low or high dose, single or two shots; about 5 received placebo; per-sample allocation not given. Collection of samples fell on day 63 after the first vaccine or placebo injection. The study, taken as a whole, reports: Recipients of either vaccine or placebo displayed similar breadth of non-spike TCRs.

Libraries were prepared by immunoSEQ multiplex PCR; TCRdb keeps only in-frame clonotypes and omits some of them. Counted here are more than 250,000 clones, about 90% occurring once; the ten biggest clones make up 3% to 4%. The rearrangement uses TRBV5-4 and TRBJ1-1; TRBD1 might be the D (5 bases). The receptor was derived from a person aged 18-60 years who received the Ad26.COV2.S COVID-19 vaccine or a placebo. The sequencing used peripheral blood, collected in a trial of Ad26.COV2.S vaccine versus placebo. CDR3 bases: TGTGCCAGCAGCCAGGGACCGACGAACACTGAAGCTTTCTTT. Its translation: CASSQGPTNTEAFF. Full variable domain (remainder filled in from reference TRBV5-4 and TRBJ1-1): ETGVTQSPTHLIKTRGQQVTLRCSSQSGHNTVSWYQQALGQGPQFIFQYYREEENGRGNFPPRFSGLQFPNYSSELNVNALELDDSALYLCASSQGPTNTEAFFGQGTRLTVV.